This TCR beta chain was recorded in a study of T cells expressing NK-cell markers. Study at large: Sorted CD3+CD56-NKG2C+, CD3+CD56+NKG2C+ and CD3+CD56+NKG2C- T cells supplied the TCR beta repertoires.

The CDR3 extends over 17 amino acids. In germline, CDR1 is LGHNA, CDR2 YSLEER. TCRdb reprocessed the 5' RACE reads and keeps a single row for each CDR3 protein, giving no DNA. The table for this sample gives 400,000 to 500,000 distinct CDR3 sequences. Sequencing was performed on blood T cells: a sorted CD56 or NKG2C T cell subset, CD4+ or CD8+ T cells, or bulk PBMC T cells (not recorded which). This sequence joins TRBV4-3 and TRBJ2-1; TCRdb designates TRBD1, a call that cannot be tested without DNA. The origin of this receptor is a woman aged 18 to 75 in good health. CDR3 sequence: CASSQEGGQGSYNEQFF.